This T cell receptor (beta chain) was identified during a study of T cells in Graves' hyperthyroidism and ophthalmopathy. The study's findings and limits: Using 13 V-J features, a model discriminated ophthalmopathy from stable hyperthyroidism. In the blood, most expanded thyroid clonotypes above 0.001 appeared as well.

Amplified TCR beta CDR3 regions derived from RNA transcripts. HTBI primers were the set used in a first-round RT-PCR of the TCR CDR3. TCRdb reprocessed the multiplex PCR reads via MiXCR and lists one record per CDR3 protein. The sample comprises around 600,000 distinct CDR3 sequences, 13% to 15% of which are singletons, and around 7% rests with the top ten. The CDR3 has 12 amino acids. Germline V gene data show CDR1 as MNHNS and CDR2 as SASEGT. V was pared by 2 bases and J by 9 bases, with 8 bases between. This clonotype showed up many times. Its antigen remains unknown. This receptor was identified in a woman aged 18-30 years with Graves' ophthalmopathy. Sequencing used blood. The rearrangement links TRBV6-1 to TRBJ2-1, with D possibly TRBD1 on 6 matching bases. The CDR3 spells CASSEQGREQFF. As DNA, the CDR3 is TGTGCCAGCAGTGAACAGGGGCGTGAGCAGTTCTTC.